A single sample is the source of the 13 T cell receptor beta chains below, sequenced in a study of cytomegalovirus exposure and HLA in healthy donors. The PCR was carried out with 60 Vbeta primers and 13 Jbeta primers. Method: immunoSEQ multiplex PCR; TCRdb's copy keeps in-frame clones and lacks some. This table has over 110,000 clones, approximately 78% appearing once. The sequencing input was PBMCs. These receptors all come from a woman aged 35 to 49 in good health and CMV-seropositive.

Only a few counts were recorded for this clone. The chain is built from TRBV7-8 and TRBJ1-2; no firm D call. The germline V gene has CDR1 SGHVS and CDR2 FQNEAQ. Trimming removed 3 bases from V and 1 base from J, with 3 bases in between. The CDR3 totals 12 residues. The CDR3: CASSFSNYGYTF. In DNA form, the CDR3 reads TGTGCCAGCAGCTTCAGTAACTATGGCTACACCTTC.

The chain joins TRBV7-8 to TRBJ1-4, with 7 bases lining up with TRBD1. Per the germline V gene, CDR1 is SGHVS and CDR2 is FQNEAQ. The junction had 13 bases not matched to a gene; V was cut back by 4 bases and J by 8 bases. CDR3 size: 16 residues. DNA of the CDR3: TGTGCCAGCAGCTCCGGAATACAGGGGCGAGGGGAAAAACTGTTTTTT. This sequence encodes CASSSGIQGRGEKLFF.

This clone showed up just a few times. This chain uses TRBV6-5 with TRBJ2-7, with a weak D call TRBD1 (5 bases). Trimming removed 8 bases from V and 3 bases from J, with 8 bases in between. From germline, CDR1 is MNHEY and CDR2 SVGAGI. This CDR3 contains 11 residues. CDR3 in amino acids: CASGDSYEQYF. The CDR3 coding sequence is TGTGCCAGCGGAGACAGCTACGAGCAGTACTTC.

The CDR3 spells CASSSRAGAGEQYF. For the CDR3, the DNA is TGCGCCAGCAGCTCACGAGCGGGGGCGGGCGAGCAGTACTTC. This chain uses TRBV5-1 with TRBJ2-7, with 8 nucleotides matching TRBD2. CDR3 length: 14 residues. Germline V gene lookup returns CDR1 SGHRS and CDR2 YFSETQ. The J segment lost 6 bases and the V segment lost 3 bases, leaving 8 bases of the junction unmatched.

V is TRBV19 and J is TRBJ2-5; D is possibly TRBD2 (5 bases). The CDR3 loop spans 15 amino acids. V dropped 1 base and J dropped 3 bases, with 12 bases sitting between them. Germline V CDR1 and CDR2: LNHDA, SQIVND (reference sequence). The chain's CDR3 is CASSIGGVTKETQYF. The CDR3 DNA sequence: TGTGCCAGTAGTATAGGGGGAGTTACCAAAGAGACCCAGTACTTC.

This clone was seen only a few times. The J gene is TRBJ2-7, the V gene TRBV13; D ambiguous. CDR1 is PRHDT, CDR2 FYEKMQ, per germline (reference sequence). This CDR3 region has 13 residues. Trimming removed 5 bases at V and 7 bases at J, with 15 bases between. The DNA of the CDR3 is TGTGCCAGCAGCCCCCCGCCCTGGAGAGAGCAGTACTTC. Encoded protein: CASSPPPWREQYF.

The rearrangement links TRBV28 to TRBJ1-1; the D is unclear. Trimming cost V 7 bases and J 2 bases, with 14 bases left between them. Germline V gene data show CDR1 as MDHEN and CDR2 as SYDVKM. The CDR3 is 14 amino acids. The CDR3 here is CASNQGVPNTEAFF. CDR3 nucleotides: TGTGCCAGCAACCAAGGAGTGCCCAACACTGAAGCTTTCTTT.

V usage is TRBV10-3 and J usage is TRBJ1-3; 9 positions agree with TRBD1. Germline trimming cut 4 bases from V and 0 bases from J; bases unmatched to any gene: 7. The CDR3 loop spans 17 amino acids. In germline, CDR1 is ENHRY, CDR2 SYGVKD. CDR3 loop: CAISGGQGGPSGNTIYF. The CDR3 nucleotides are TGTGCCATCAGTGGGGGACAGGGAGGACCCTCTGGAAACACCATATATTTT.

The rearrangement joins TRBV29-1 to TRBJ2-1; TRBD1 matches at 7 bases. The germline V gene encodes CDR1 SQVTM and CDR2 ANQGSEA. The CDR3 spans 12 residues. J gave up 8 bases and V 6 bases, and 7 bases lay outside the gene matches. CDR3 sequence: CSVQDRAHEQFF. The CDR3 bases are TGCAGCGTCCAAGACAGGGCCCATGAGCAGTTCTTC.

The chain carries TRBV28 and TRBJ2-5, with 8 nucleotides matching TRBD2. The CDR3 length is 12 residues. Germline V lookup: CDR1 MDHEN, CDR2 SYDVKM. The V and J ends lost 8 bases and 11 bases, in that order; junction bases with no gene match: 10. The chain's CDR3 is CASVTGREEQYF. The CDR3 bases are TGTGCCAGCGTCACCGGGAGGGAGGAGCAGTACTTC.

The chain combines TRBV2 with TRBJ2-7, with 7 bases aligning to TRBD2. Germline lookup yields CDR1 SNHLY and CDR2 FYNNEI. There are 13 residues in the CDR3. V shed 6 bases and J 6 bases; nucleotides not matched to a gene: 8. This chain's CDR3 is CASSTGGWGEQYF. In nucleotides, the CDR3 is TGTGCCAGCAGCACGGGGGGTTGGGGCGAGCAGTACTTC.

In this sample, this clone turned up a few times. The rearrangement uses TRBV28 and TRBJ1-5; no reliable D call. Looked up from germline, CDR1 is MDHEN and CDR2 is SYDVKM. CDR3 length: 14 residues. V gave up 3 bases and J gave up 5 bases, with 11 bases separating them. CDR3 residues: CASSLEAGYQPQHF. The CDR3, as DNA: TGTGCCAGCAGTTTGGAGGCTGGTTATCAGCCCCAGCATTTT.

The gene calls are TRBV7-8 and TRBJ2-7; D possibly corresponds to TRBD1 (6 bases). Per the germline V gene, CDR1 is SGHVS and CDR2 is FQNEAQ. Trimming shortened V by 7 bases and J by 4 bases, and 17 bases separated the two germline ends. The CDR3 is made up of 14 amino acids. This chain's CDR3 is CASTLDSDFYEQYF. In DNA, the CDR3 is TGTGCCAGCACCCTGGACAGTGACTTTTACGAGCAGTACTTC.